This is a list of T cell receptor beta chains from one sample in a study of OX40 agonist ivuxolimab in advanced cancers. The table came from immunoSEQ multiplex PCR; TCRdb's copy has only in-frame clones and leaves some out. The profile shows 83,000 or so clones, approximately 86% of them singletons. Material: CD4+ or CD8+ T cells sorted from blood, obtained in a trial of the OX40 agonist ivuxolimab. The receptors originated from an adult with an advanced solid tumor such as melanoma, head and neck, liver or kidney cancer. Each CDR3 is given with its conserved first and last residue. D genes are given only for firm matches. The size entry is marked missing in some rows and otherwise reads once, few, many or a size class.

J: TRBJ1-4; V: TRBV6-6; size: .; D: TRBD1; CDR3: CASSYSAGQGAGKLFF; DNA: TGTGCCAGCAGTTACTCCGCGGGACAGGGGGCCGGAAAACTGTTTTTT
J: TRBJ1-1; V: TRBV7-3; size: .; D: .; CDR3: CASSSGVSNTEAFF; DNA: TGTGCCAGCAGCTCAGGGGTTTCGAACACTGAAGCTTTCTTT
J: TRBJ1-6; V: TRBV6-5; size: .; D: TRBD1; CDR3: CASRVSGQAYSPLHF; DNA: TGTGCCAGCAGGGTTTCGGGACAGGCCTATTCACCCCTCCACTTT
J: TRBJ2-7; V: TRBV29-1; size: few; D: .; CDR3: CSVLSRGGYEQYF; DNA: TGCAGCGTATTGTCCAGGGGAGGATACGAGCAGTACTTC
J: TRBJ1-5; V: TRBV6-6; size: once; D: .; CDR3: CASSSTGYQPQHF; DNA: TGTGCCAGCAGTTCGACAGGATATCAGCCCCAGCATTTT
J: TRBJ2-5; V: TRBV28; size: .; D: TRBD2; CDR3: CASSLTSGGQETQYF; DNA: TGTGCCAGCAGCCTGACTAGCGGGGGACAAGAGACCCAGTACTTC
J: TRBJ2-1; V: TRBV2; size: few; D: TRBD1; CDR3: CASTGTGYENEQFF; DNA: TGTGCCAGCACTGGGACAGGGTATGAAAATGAGCAGTTCTTC
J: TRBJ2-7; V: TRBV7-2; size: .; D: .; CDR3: CASSLGPTSRYEQYF; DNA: TGTGCCAGCAGCTTGGGGCCCACGTCGCGGTACGAGCAGTACTTC
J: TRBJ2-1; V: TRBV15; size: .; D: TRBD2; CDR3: CATSRTGLAPSNEQFF; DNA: TGTGCCACCAGCAGAACGGGACTAGCGCCGAGCAATGAGCAGTTCTTC
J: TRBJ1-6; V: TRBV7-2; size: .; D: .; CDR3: CASSLVAPRNSPLHF; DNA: TGTGCCAGCAGCTTAGTGGCACCGAGGAATTCACCCCTCCACTTT
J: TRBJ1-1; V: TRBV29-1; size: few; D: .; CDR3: CSVVSRDAEAFF; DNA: TGCAGCGTTGTAAGTAGGGACGCTGAAGCTTTCTTT
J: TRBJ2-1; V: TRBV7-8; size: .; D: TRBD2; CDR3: CASSPGGGGRDEQFF; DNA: TGTGCCAGCAGCCCCGGGGGGGGCGGACGAGATGAGCAGTTCTTC
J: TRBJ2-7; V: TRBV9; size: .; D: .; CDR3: CASSVAPTDSYEQYF; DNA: TGTGCCAGCAGCGTAGCTCCCACCGACTCCTACGAGCAGTACTTC
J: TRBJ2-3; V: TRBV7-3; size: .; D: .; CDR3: CASSLIVTDTQYF; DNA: TGTGCCAGCAGCTTAATCGTGACAGATACGCAGTATTTT
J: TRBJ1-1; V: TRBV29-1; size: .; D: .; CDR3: CSVGPDHTEAFF; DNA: TGCAGCGTTGGACCCGACCACACTGAAGCTTTCTTT
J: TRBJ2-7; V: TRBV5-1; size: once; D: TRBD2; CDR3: CASSRTSGSNEQYF; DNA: TGCGCCAGCAGCAGGACTAGCGGGAGCAACGAGCAGTACTTC
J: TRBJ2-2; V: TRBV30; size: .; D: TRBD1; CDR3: CAWGQGDTGELFF; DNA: TGTGCCTGGGGACAGGGAGACACCGGGGAGCTGTTTTTT
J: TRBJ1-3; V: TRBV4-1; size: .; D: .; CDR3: CASSQATFSGNTIYF; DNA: TGCGCCAGCAGCCAAGCGACATTCTCTGGAAACACCATATATTTT
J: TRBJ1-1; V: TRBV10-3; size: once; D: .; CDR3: CAISESGVANTEAFF; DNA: TGTGCCATCAGTGAGTCCGGGGTGGCGAACACTGAAGCTTTCTTT
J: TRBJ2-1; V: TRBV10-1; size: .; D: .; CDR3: CASSGSAGTEQFF; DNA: TGCGCCAGCAGTGGTAGCGCAGGTACTGAGCAGTTCTTC
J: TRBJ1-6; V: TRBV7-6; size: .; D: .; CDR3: CASSLAQGTSSYNSPLHF; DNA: TGTGCCAGCAGCTTAGCCCAGGGAACGAGCTCCTATAATTCACCCCTCCACTTT
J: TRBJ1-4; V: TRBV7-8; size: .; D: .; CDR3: CASSLWGGGEKLFF; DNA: TGTGCCAGCAGCTTATGGGGAGGCGGTGAAAAACTGTTTTTT
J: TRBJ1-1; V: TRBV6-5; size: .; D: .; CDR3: CASTSLQRSRTEAFF; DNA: TGTGCCAGCACGAGTCTACAGAGATCGAGGACTGAAGCTTTCTTT
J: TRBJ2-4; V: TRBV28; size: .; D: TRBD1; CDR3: CASSLQKQGLVAKNIQYF; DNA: TGTGCCAGCAGTTTGCAAAAACAGGGGTTGGTAGCCAAAAACATTCAGTACTTC
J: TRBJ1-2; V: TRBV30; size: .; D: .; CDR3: CAWSPDINYGYTF; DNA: TGTGCCTGGAGCCCTGACATCAACTATGGCTACACCTTC
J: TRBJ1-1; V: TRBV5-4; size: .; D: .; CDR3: CASSLEGGKNTEAFF; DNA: TGTGCCAGCAGCTTGGAAGGGGGGAAGAACACTGAAGCTTTCTTT
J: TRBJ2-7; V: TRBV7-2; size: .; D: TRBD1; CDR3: CASSLGPGGEQYF; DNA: TGTGCCAGCAGCTTAGGGCCAGGGGGAGAGCAGTACTTC
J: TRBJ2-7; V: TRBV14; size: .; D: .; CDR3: CASSQIQGGEQYF; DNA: TGTGCCAGCAGCCAGATACAGGGAGGCGAGCAGTACTTC
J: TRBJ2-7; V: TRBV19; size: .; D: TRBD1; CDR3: CARHRGRYEQYF; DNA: TGTGCCAGGCACAGGGGGCGGTACGAGCAGTACTTC
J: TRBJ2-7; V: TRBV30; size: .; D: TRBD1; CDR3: CAWSFRQGRSYEQYF; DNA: TGTGCCTGGAGTTTTAGACAGGGACGCTCCTACGAGCAGTACTTC
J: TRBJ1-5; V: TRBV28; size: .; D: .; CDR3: CASNWGPRNQPQHF; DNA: TGTGCCAGCAATTGGGGACCGCGCAATCAGCCCCAGCATTTT
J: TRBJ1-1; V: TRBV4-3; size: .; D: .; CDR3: CASSQDHRLIQNTEAFF; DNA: TGCGCCAGCAGCCAAGATCACCGACTCATTCAGAACACTGAAGCTTTCTTT
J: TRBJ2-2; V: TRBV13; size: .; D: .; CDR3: CASSLVVGELFF; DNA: TGTGCCAGCAGCTTAGTGGTCGGGGAGCTGTTTTTT
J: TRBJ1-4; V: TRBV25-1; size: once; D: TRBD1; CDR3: CASRGQANEKLFF; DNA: TGTGCCAGCAGGGGACAGGCTAATGAAAAACTGTTTTTT
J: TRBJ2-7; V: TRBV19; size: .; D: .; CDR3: CASSIRVAYEQYF; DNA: TGTGCCAGTAGTATAAGAGTAGCCTACGAGCAGTACTTC
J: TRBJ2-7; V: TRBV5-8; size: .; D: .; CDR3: CASSPTYEQYF; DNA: TGTGCCAGCAGCCCAACCTACGAGCAGTACTTC
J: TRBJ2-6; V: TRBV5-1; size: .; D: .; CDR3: CASSLSGVGANVLTF; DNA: TGCGCCAGCAGTTTATCCGGGGTCGGGGCCAACGTCCTGACTTTC
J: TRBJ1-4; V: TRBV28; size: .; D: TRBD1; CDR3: CASSPPGQGEKLFF; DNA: TGTGCCAGCAGTCCCCCGGGACAGGGGGAAAAACTGTTTTTT
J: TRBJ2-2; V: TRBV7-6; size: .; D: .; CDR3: CASSYDTNTGELFF; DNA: TGTGCCAGCAGCTACGACACAAACACCGGGGAGCTGTTTTTT
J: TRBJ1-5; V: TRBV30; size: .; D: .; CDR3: CAWRGFGGNQPQHF; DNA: TGTGCCTGGAGGGGATTTGGGGGCAATCAGCCCCAGCATTTT
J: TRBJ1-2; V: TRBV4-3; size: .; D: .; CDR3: CASSLDRTNYGYTF; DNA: TGCGCCAGCAGCCTGGACAGAACTAACTATGGCTACACCTTC
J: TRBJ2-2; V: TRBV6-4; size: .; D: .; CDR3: CASSVERDTGELFF; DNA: TGTGCCAGCAGTGTAGAGAGGGACACCGGGGAGCTGTTTTTT
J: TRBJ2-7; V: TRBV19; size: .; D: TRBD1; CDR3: CASSSSGQGARYF; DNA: TGTGCCAGTAGTAGTTCGGGACAGGGGGCAAGGTACTTC
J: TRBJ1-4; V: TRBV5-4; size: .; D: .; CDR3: CASSFGGSGEKLFF; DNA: TGTGCCAGCAGCTTCGGTGGCTCGGGGGAAAAACTGTTTTTT
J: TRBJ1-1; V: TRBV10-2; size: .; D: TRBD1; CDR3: CASRLGQGGFEAEAFF; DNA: TGCGCCAGCAGGTTAGGACAGGGTGGGTTTGAGGCTGAAGCTTTCTTT
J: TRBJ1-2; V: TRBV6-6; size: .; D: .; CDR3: CASSSLSVHNYGYTF; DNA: TGTGCCAGCAGTTCACTCTCGGTGCATAACTATGGCTACACCTTC
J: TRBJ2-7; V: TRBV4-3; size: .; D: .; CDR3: CASSWAQRAGEQYF; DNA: TGCGCCAGCAGTTGGGCCCAGCGGGCGGGAGAGCAGTACTTC
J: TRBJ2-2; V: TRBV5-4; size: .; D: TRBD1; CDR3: CASSFGRGQTGELFF; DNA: TGTGCCAGCAGCTTTGGTAGGGGGCAAACCGGGGAGCTGTTTTTT
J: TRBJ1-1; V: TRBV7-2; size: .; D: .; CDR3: CASSFPGHEKAFF; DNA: TGTGCCAGCAGCTTCCCTGGACATGAGAAAGCTTTCTTT
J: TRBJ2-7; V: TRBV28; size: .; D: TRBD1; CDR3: CASSEPRDRDYEQYF; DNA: TGTGCCAGCAGCGAACCTCGGGACAGGGATTACGAGCAGTACTTC
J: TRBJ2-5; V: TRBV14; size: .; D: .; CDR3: CASSQGYGETQYF; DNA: TGTGCCAGCAGCCAAGGTTACGGTGAGACCCAGTACTTC
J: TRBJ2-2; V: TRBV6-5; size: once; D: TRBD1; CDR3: CASSYLTGGIGELFF; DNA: TGTGCCAGCAGTTACTTAACAGGGGGCATCGGGGAGCTGTTTTTT
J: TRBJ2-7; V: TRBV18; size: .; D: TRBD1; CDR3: CASSPGQGSYEQYF; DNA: TGTGCCAGCTCACCGGGACAGGGGTCCTACGAGCAGTACTTC
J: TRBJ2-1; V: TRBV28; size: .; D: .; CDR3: CASRKARNEQFF; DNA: TGTGCCAGCAGGAAGGCCCGCAATGAGCAGTTCTTC
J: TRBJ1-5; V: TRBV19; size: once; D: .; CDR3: CASSIETGNQPQHF; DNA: TGTGCCAGTAGTATTGAAACAGGGAATCAGCCCCAGCATTTT
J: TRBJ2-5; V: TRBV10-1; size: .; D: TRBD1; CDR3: CASSERGQGEETQYF; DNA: TGCGCCAGCAGTGAGAGAGGACAGGGAGAAGAGACCCAGTACTTC